Listed below are T cell receptor beta chains from one sample, sequenced in a study of blood T cell repertoires in COVID-19. The table came from immunoSEQ multiplex PCR; TCRdb's copy has only in-frame clones and leaves some out. The sample carries about 210,000 clones, around 82% recorded once. Sequencing input: peripheral blood. These receptors all come from a woman between 65 and 79 years old with acute or convalescent COVID-19. Both conserved end residues are part of each CDR3. Fields, in order: D gene, clone size, V gene, J gene, CDR3 length, CDR3 DNA, CDR3 protein. The D gene is left open where the match is weak. A row's size may be missing; if present it is once, few, many or a size class.

NA,few,TRBV6-1,TRBJ1-5,14,TGTGCCAGCAGTGAAGTGGAGGGAAGACAGCCCCAGCATTTT,CASSEVEGRQPQHF
NA,once,TRBV6-5,TRBJ1-4,14,TGTGCCAGCAGTTTCAGATGGAGCGAGGAAAAACTGTTTTTT,CASSFRWSEEKLFF
TRBD2,NA,TRBV7-6,TRBJ2-3,15,TGTGCCAGCAGCTCTAGCGGGGGGGCGGTAGATACGCAGTATTTT,CASSSSGGAVDTQYF
TRBD2,NA,TRBV7-3,TRBJ2-3,17,TGTGCCAGCAGTTCGGGACTAGCGGGGGGGCAGGCAGATACGCAGTATTTT,CASSSGLAGGQADTQYF
NA,NA,TRBV10-2,TRBJ2-7,14,TGCGCCAGCAGTGAGCGGGGGAGCTCCTACGAGCAGTACTTC,CASSERGSSYEQYF
TRBD2,few,TRBV4-1,TRBJ2-7,15,TGCGCCAGCAGCCTCCAGACTAGCGGGGACTACGAGCAGTACTTC,CASSLQTSGDYEQYF
TRBD2,once,TRBV6-2/TRBV6-3,TRBJ2-1,19,TGTGCCAGCAGCGGACCCCTAGCGGGGGGGCTCGCCTCCTACAATGAGCAGTTCTTC,CASSGPLAGGLASYNEQFF
TRBD2,NA,TRBV24-1,TRBJ2-3,16,TGTGCCACCAGTGATCCAAGCGGGGGGCTAGGAGATACGCAGTATTTT,CATSDPSGGLGDTQYF
TRBD1,NA,TRBV24-1,TRBJ2-1,16,TGTGCCACCAGTGATTCATGGACAGGGTTGATCGATGAGCAGTTCTTC,CATSDSWTGLIDEQFF
TRBD2,NA,TRBV7-2,TRBJ2-5,14,TGTGCCAGCAGCTGGGGCGGGGGGTTAGAGACCCAGTACTTC,CASSWGGGLETQYF
NA,once,TRBV19,TRBJ1-2,13,TGTGCCAGTAGTATTGCCGGGAACTATGGCTACACCTTC,CASSIAGNYGYTF
NA,few,TRBV2,TRBJ1-6,15,TGTGCCAGCATTGGCAGGGCTCTGTATAATTCACCCCTCCACTTT,CASIGRALYNSPLHF
NA,NA,TRBV3-1/TRBV3-2,TRBJ1-1,18,TGTGCCAGCAGCCAAGATAGGCGGATAGTAGGCCCAAACACTGAAGCTTTCTTT,CASSQDRRIVGPNTEAFF
TRBD1,NA,TRBV7-9,TRBJ1-3,16,TGTGCCAGCAGCTATGACAGGGGCCTAGGTGGAAACACCATATATTTT,CASSYDRGLGGNTIYF
TRBD2,NA,TRBV19,TRBJ2-1,17,TGTGCCAGTAGTTCCAACCCTATAGCGGGGGGGCGCAATGAGCAGTTCTTC,CASSSNPIAGGRNEQFF
TRBD2,NA,TRBV7-2,TRBJ2-7,17,TGTGCCAGCAGCTTAGTCGGGAGGGCAGTAACTCGTCGGGAGCAGTACTTC,CASSLVGRAVTRREQYF
TRBD1,NA,TRBV27,TRBJ1-1,14,TGTGCCAGCAGTCCGCTACAGGGGAGGACGGGAGCTTTCTTT,CASSPLQGRTGAFF
NA,NA,TRBV27,TRBJ2-1,17,TGTGCCAGCAGTTTATTGGCGGGACGGAGCTCCTACAATGAGCAGTTCTTC,CASSLLAGRSSYNEQFF
NA,NA,TRBV7-9,TRBJ2-5,13,TGTGCCAGCAGCTTAGCTAGCCTGGAGACCCAGTACTTC,CASSLASLETQYF
TRBD1,NA,TRBV13,TRBJ2-5,16,TGTGCCAGCAGCTTAGTCCGTGGTGGGACAGGCGAGACCCAGTACTTC,CASSLVRGGTGETQYF
NA,once,TRBV11-2,TRBJ1-1,14,TGTGCCAGCAGCTTCAAGACAGTGAACACTGAAGCTTTCTTT,CASSFKTVNTEAFF
NA,NA,TRBV7-2,TRBJ2-4,16,TGTGCCAGCAGCTTAGATCAAGTGCTCGGCAAAAACATTCAGTACTTC,CASSLDQVLGKNIQYF
NA,NA,TRBV7-8,TRBJ2-3,16,TGTGCCAGCAGCCGGGGCCACGGCGGGCCCACAGATACGCAGTATTTT,CASSRGHGGPTDTQYF
NA,NA,TRBV7-2,TRBJ2-1,13,TGTGCCAGCGGCGAAACGAGGAACAATGAGCAGTTCTTC,CASGETRNNEQFF
TRBD1,NA,TRBV6-6,TRBJ1-2,14,TGTGCCAGCAGTCCCAGGGGGATCCCCTGGGGCTACACCTTC,CASSPRGIPWGYTF
TRBD2,few,TRBV4-1,TRBJ2-7,17,TGCGCCAGCAGCCAAGATAGGGCTAGCGGGGTAGCCTACGAGCAGTACTTC,CASSQDRASGVAYEQYF
NA,NA,TRBV5-1,TRBJ2-6,17,TGCGCCAGCAGCTTGGATTCGGACTTCTCTGGGGCCAACGTCCTGACTTTC,CASSLDSDFSGANVLTF
NA,NA,TRBV5-1,TRBJ2-6,19,TGCGCCAGCAGCTTGGATTCTGACAGTTTCTCCTCTGGGGCCAACGTCCTGACTTTC,CASSLDSDSFSSGANVLTF
TRBD1,NA,TRBV3-1/TRBV3-2,TRBJ2-4,15,TGTGCCAGCAGTCCAACAGGGGAAACCAAAAACATTCAGTACTTC,CASSPTGETKNIQYF
NA,NA,TRBV12-3/TRBV12-4,TRBJ2-3,12,TGTGCCAGCAGTTTCTCCCCGGATACGCAGTATTTT,CASSFSPDTQYF
NA,NA,TRBV2,TRBJ2-7,14,TGTGCCAGCAGTGACCCCGGTGCGCTCTACGAGCAGTACTTC,CASSDPGALYEQYF
NA,NA,TRBV7-2,TRBJ2-2,16,TGTGCCAGCAGCGCCCCAGGGTATCGATACACCGGGGAGCTGTTTTTT,CASSAPGYRYTGELFF
NA,NA,TRBV24-1,TRBJ2-2,13,TGTGCCACCAGTGATACAGGACCCGGGGAGCTGTTTTTT,CATSDTGPGELFF
TRBD1,NA,TRBV6-5,TRBJ2-3,12,TGTGCCAGCAGTCGCGGGACAGGGTACTTTTCTTTT,CASSRGTGYFSF
NA,NA,TRBV20-1,TRBJ2-1,11,TGCAGTGCTTTGCTGGGCGATGAGCAGTTCTTC,CSALLGDEQFF
TRBD2,NA,TRBV2,TRBJ2-3,15,TGTGCCAGCAGTGGAAGCGGGGTCGGCACAGATACGCAGTATTTT,CASSGSGVGTDTQYF
TRBD1,NA,TRBV6-1,TRBJ2-7,13,TGTGCCAGCAGTGAAGACAGGGGCTACGAGCAGTACTTC,CASSEDRGYEQYF
TRBD1,NA,TRBV6-5,TRBJ1-2,14,TGTGCCAGCAGTTCTCGTACAGGGGACTATGGCTACACCTTC,CASSSRTGDYGYTF
NA,NA,TRBV5-1,TRBJ1-1,13,TGCGCCAGCAGTCAGGATCCGAACACTGAAGCTTTCTTT,CASSQDPNTEAFF
TRBD1,NA,TRBV6-2/TRBV6-3,TRBJ2-1,14,TGTGCCAGCAGTAGGGACAGTACTTTCAATGAGCAGTTCTTC,CASSRDSTFNEQFF
TRBD1,NA,TRBV2,TRBJ1-2,12,TGTGCCAGCGCGACAGGGCCCTATGGCTACACCTTC,CASATGPYGYTF
NA,once,TRBV6-5,TRBJ2-5,14,TGTGCCAGCAGCTCCCCCGCCGGCGGAGAGACCCAGTACTTC,CASSSPAGGETQYF
TRBD2,once,TRBV5-1,TRBJ2-5,15,TGCGCCAGCAGCTTCCTAGCGGGGCCGACAGAGACCCAGTACTTC,CASSFLAGPTETQYF
NA,NA,TRBV5-1,TRBJ1-2,15,TGCGCCAGCAGCTTGGCCTGGGGCACTAACTATGGCTACACCTTC,CASSLAWGTNYGYTF
TRBD2,NA,TRBV24-1,TRBJ2-3,20,TGTGCCACCGTCGCCACCCCCGGGCGACTAGCGGGGGGATACACAGATACGCAGTATTTT,CATVATPGRLAGGYTDTQYF
NA,NA,TRBV5-1,TRBJ2-6,19,TGCGCCAGCAGCACCGCTGGGGCCAAGTCTAGCTCTGGGGCCAACGTCCTGACTTTC,CASSTAGAKSSSGANVLTF
NA,once,TRBV6-1,TRBJ1-2,14,TGTGCCAGCAGTGAATTTCAGGGAGGGTATGGCTACACCTTC,CASSEFQGGYGYTF
TRBD1,few,TRBV7-9,TRBJ2-5,15,TGTGCCAGCAGCTCTAGACAGGGGGCATCAGAGACCCAGTACTTC,CASSSRQGASETQYF